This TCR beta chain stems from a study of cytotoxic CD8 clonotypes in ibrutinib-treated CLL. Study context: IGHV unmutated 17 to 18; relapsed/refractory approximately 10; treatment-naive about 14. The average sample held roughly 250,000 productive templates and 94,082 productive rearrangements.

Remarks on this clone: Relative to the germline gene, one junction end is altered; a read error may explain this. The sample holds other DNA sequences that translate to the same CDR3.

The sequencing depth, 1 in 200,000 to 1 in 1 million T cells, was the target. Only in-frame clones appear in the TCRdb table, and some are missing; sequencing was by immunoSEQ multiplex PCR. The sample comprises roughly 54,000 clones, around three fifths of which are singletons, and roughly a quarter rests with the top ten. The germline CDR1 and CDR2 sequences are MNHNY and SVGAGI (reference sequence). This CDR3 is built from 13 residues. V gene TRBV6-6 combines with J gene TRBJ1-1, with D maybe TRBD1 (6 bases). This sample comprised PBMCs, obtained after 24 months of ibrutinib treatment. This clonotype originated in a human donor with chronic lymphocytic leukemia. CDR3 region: CASSYRDTLEAFF. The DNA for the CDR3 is TGCGCCAGCAGTTACAGGGACACTCTAGAAGCTTTCTTT.